This T cell receptor (beta chain) was retrieved from a study of T cells in Graves' hyperthyroidism and ophthalmopathy. Study results and caveats: The blood repertoire included most of the expanded thyroid clonotypes above 0.001.

The investigators amplified TCR beta CDR3 regions from RNA transcripts. During a first-round RT-PCR of the TCR CDR3, the HTBI primer set was used. Via MiXCR, TCRdb re-called the multiplex PCR reads, giving one row per CDR3 protein. The table shows 300,000 to 450,000 distinct CDR3 sequences, with approximately 14% occurring only once. This clonotype was counted ten times or more. Its antigen remains unidentified. The junction had 4 bases not matched to a gene; V was cut back by 1 base and J by 6 bases. The germline CDR1 and CDR2 sequences are SGHVS and FQNEAQ. CDR3 length equals 14 residues. Diagnoses rested on clinical symptoms, serum thyroxine and TRAb, thyroid ultrasound and orbital computed tomography.

The TCR originated in a woman aged 25 to 39 with Graves' ophthalmopathy. Sequenced input: blood. The V and J genes are TRBV7-8 and TRBJ2-7; 9 nucleotides agree with TRBD1. The CDR3 coding sequence is TGTGCCAGCAGCTTAGGACAGGGGGTAGGCGAGCAGTACTTC. Protein sequence: CASSLGQGVGEQYF.